A single sample gave rise to the 25 T cell receptor beta chains below, sequenced in a study of breast tumors, draining lymph nodes, adjacent tissues. TCRdb re-derived calls from the multiplex PCR reads in MiXCR, one entry per CDR3 protein. This sample has around 300,000 distinct CDR3 sequences, with over 30% found just once. Breast cancer patients provided tissue from their axillary draining lymph nodes. The material sequenced was axillary lymph node tissue. The receptors come from a female donor with breast cancer. Some clones in this sample may be carry-over from other donors' samples.

At least ten counts were recorded for this clonotype. The chain links TRBV7-8 to TRBJ1-4; D gene ambiguous. V was shortened by 1 base and J by 8 bases, with 11 bases between the two germline ends. The CDR3 is 14 amino acids. Germline V gene sequence: CDR1 SGHVS, CDR2 FQNEAQ. CDR3 residues: CASSLVDHAEKLFF. The DNA for the CDR3 is TGTGCCAGCAGCTTAGTTGACCACGCAGAAAAACTGTTTTTT.

The rearrangement links TRBV10-3 to TRBJ1-2; TRBD1 matches at 7 bases. The CDR3 runs 15 residues. Germline V gene sequence: CDR1 ENHRY, CDR2 SYGVKD. Trimming cost V 3 bases and J 4 bases; bases outside gene matches: 8. The CDR3 nucleotides are TGTGCCATCAGTGACCTCCGGGACAGCAGCTATGGCTACACCTTC. Protein product: CAISDLRDSSYGYTF.

This clonotype was seen many times. The chain is built from TRBV10-3 and TRBJ2-1, with D possibly matching TRBD1 (6 bases). The CDR3 is made up of 13 amino acids. Germline loops: CDR1 ENHRY, CDR2 SYGVKD. The V gene lost 2 bases and the J gene lost 7 bases, with 9 bases spanning the gap. CDR3 in DNA: TGTGCCATCAGTGAGCGACAGGTAAATGAGCAGTTCTTC. As protein: CAISERQVNEQFF.

In its sample, this clonotype was seen many times. This chain uses TRBV5-1 with TRBJ2-6; D might be TRBD1 or TRBD2, each matching 6 bases. The V end lost 10 bases, the J end lost 0 bases, and 20 bases lay between the germline ends. The CDR3 contains 17 residues. Germline V CDR1 and CDR2: SGHRS, YFSETQ. DNA for the CDR3: TGCGCCTCCAGTGGGGGCAGGGACTCCTCTGGGGCCAACGTCCTGACTTTC. This encodes CASSGGRDSSGANVLTF.

The chain couples TRBV5-8 to TRBJ2-7; the D gene could be TRBD1 or TRBD2 (6 bases each). V was trimmed by 0 bases and J by 2 bases, leaving 18 bases between them. The CDR3 is 17 residues long. Germline CDR1 SGHTS, CDR2 YDEGEE. The CDR3 DNA follows: TGTGCCAGCAGCTTGGATTTCAAGGGGGGCGCGCCCTACGAGCAGTACTTC. It is translated as CASSLDFKGGAPYEQYF. The whole variable domain, filled in from reference TRBV5-8 and TRBJ2-7, reads EAGVTQSPTHLIKTRGQQATLRCSPISGHTSVYWYQQALGLGLQFLLWYDEGEERNRGNFPPRFSGRQFPNYSSELNVNALELEDSALYLCASSLDFKGGAPYEQYFGPGTRLTVT.

This sequence joins TRBV6-5 and TRBJ1-2; D remains unclear. The V gene lost 6 bases and the J gene lost 4 bases, with 9 bases spanning the gap. CDR1 and CDR2 from the germline V gene are MNHEY and SVGAGI. The CDR3 consists of 12 residues. CDR3 bases: TGTGCCAGCAGAGGACCTACCTATGGCTACACCTTC. Encoded protein: CASRGPTYGYTF.

This clonotype has a handful of counts. V and J are TRBV20-1 and TRBJ1-1, with D possibly TRBD1 on 5 matching bases. Germline CDR1 reads DFQATT; CDR2 reads SNEGSKA (reference sequence). CDR3 length equals 12 residues. V was clipped by 6 bases and J by 4 bases, with 12 bases between them. The CDR3 protein is CSAGGGLTEAFF. CDR3 bases: TGCAGTGCCGGGGGGGGACTCACTGAAGCTTTCTTT.

Points on this clonotype: The junction departs from germline at one end; a sequencing error may be responsible. The gene calls are TRBV10-3 and TRBJ2-3, with 12 bases lining up with TRBD2. The length of the CDR3 is 17 residues. CDR1 ENHRY and CDR2 SYGVKD come from the germline V gene. CDR3 protein: CVIRSPLAGGPTDTQYF. In DNA form, the CDR3 reads TGTGTCATCAGATCCCCTCTAGCGGGAGGGCCCACAGATACGCAGTATTTT.

Concerning this clonotype itself: A clone one base away is much larger, so this may be a read error. The chain combines TRBV12-3 or TRBV12-4 with TRBJ2-5; D not resolved. The CDR3 covers 15 residues. The germline V and J ends were trimmed by 7 bases and 5 bases, with 20 bases remaining between them. CDR3 sequence (DNA): TGTGCCAGCACTCCCCTTCCTCTCAATATGGAGACCCAGTACTTC. Protein product: CASTPLPLNMETQYF.

The chain is built from TRBV30 and TRBJ2-3, with 8 nucleotides matching TRBD2. Germline loops: CDR1 GTSNPN, CDR2 SVGIG (reference sequence). V was clipped by 3 bases and J by 7 bases; unmatched bases: 6. This CDR3 spans 13 amino acids. CDR3 coding DNA: TGTGCCTGGAGCCCACCTAGCGGGTATACGCAGTATTTT. This translates into CAWSPPSGYTQYF. Filled out from reference TRBV30 and TRBJ2-3, the complete variable domain reads SQTIHQWPATLVQPVGSPLSLECTVEGTSNPNLYWYRQAAGRGLQLLFYSVGIGQISSEVPQNLSASRPQDRQFILSSKKLLLSDSGFYLCAWSPPSGYTQYFGPGTRLTVL.

At least ten counts were recorded for this clonotype. The CDR3 reads CASGPPGPADTQYF. In nucleotides, the CDR3 is TGTGCCAGCGGGCCCCCGGGGCCGGCAGATACGCAGTATTTT. V is TRBV11-3 and J is TRBJ2-3; D is tentatively TRBD1 or TRBD2 (5 bases each). Germline V gives CDR1 SGHNT, CDR2 YENEEA. This CDR3 spans 14 amino acids. With 8 bases removed from V and 4 bases from J, the gap between germline ends came to 16 bases.

The rearrangement links TRBV29-1 to TRBJ2-1, with 16 bases matching TRBD2. Germline-derived CDR1 and CDR2 are SQVTM and ANQGSEA. The CDR3 has 16 amino acids. V was clipped by 4 bases and J by 7 bases; unmatched bases: 7. CDR3 DNA: TGCAGCGTTGGGGGACTAGCGGGAGGGCCGGGGAATGAGCAGTTCTTC. Translation gives CSVGGLAGGPGNEQFF.

This clonotype was recorded many times. The chain combines TRBV20-1 with TRBJ2-1; 10 nucleotides match TRBD2. Germline CDR1 and CDR2: DFQATT and SNEGSKA (reference sequence). This CDR3 contains 12 residues. V shed 6 bases and J 11 bases; nucleotides not matched to a gene: 7. CDR3 sequence: CSARETSGKQFF. As DNA, the CDR3 is TGCAGTGCCCGGGAAACTAGCGGGAAGCAGTTCTTC.

This chain joins TRBV4-2 and TRBJ1-6, with D possibly being TRBD1 (6 bases). This CDR3 has 13 amino acids. In germline, CDR1 is LGHNA, CDR2 YNFKEQ. Between the trimmed V and J ends, which lost 1 base and 10 bases, there was a span of 8 bases. The CDR3 loop is CASSQAGVSPLHF. In DNA form, the CDR3 reads TGTGCCAGCAGCCAAGCAGGGGTGTCACCCCTCCACTTT.

This clonotype has ten or more counts. The chain uses TRBV4-3 and TRBJ1-2; weak D call: TRBD1 (5 bases). This CDR3 is 14 amino acids long. CDR1 and CDR2 (germline): LGHNA, YSLEER. Trimming left V 0 bases short and J 4 bases short, with 9 bases between. This CDR3 is CASSQDGTVYGYTF. CDR3 nucleotide sequence: TGCGCCAGCAGCCAAGATGGGACGGTCTATGGCTACACCTTC.

The table lists this clonotype with many counts. The V call is TRBV7-9, the J call TRBJ2-1; weak D call: TRBD2 (5 bases). Germline CDR1 reads SEHNR; CDR2 reads FQNEAQ (reference sequence). Trimming took off 5 bases at V and 8 bases at J, with 7 bases between the two ends. CDR3 length: 11 residues. The CDR3 region is CASSREYEQFF. The CDR3 nucleotides are TGTGCCAGCAGCCGGGAATATGAGCAGTTCTTC. Based on the CDR3 plus reference TRBV7-9 and TRBJ2-1, the full variable domain is DTGVSQNPRHKITKRGQNVTFRCDPISEHNRLYWYRQTLGQGPEFLTYFQNEAQLEKSRLLSDRFSAERPKGSFSTLEIQRTEQGDSAMYLCASSREYEQFFGPGTRLTVL.

The table lists this clonotype with many counts. The V gene is TRBV20-1, the J gene TRBJ1-5; D possibly corresponds to TRBD1 (5 bases). Germline CDR1 DFQATT, CDR2 SNEGSKA (reference sequence). The V gene lost 3 bases and the J gene lost 5 bases, with 8 bases spanning the gap. The CDR3 has 12 residues. CDR3 loop: CSARTDDQPQHF. The CDR3 DNA sequence: TGCAGTGCTAGGACAGATGATCAGCCCCAGCATTTT.

The chain combines TRBV7-9 with TRBJ1-3, with D hard to call. The CDR3 is 13 amino acids. CDR1 SEHNR and CDR2 FQNEAQ come from the germline V gene (reference sequence). With 4 bases removed from V and 10 bases from J, the gap between germline ends came to 14 bases. Here the CDR3 reads CASSSQRGETIYF. CDR3 nucleotides: TGTGCCAGCAGCTCGCAGCGGGGAGAGACCATATATTTT.

The CDR3 protein is CASTAGGKNIQYF. DNA for the CDR3: TGTGCCAGCACGGCAGGGGGCAAAAACATTCAGTACTTC. The gene calls are TRBV6-5 and TRBJ2-4, with 7 bases that match TRBD1. J gave up 3 bases and V 7 bases, and 3 bases lay outside the gene matches. From germline, CDR1 is MNHEY and CDR2 SVGAGI. There are 13 residues in the CDR3.

This clonotype showed up many times. The chain employs TRBV20-1 and TRBJ2-3; 8 bases match TRBD2. In germline, CDR1 is DFQATT, CDR2 SNEGSKA (reference sequence). J was trimmed by 4 bases and V by 8 bases; bases with no gene match: 14. The CDR3 runs to 15 residues. The CDR3 region has the DNA TGCAGTCCCCGACCGAGCGGCGGGAGGTCAGATACGCAGTATTTT. Translation: CSPRPSGGRSDTQYF.

The sample holds many counts of this clonotype. V gene TRBV20-1 combines with J gene TRBJ2-5, with 10 bases lining up with TRBD1. Germline CDR1 reads DFQATT; CDR2 reads SNEGSKA (reference sequence). V lost 2 bases and J lost 7; bases outside the gene matches: 7. This CDR3 has 14 residues. CDR3 sequence reads: CSARSTGGAGTQYF. The CDR3 nucleotides read TGCAGTGCTAGATCGACAGGGGGCGCGGGGACCCAGTACTTC.

This clonotype was observed at least ten times. This chain connects TRBV11-2 to TRBJ2-5; TRBD1 or TRBD2 may be the D gene (5 bases each). The CDR3 sequence is 15 residues long. Germline V lookup: CDR1 SGHAT, CDR2 FQNNGV. Trimming pared 5 bases from V and 4 bases from J, leaving 17 bases between. The chain's CDR3 is CASSLMGTSGETQYF. DNA for the CDR3: TGTGCCAGCAGCCTTATGGGGACCAGCGGAGAGACCCAGTACTTC.

The rearrangement uses TRBV4-1 and TRBJ2-6; TRBD1 matches 12 bases. Germline-derived CDR1 and CDR2 are MGHRA and YSYEKL. The CDR3 spans 19 residues. The trim removed 6 bases at V and 3 bases at J, leaving 12 bases unmatched. The CDR3 DNA reads as TGCGCCAGCAGTCAGGGACAGGGGGCTATTTTAAGTGGGGCCAACGTCCTGACTTTC. It specifies CASSQGQGAILSGANVLTF.

This clonotype has just a few counts. The rearrangement uses TRBV5-8 and TRBJ1-1; D uncertain. CDR1 is SGHTS, CDR2 YDEGEE, per germline. V lost 1 base and J lost 2, with 12 bases in between. The length of the CDR3 is 15 residues. The CDR3 region is CASSLTGPANTEAFF. The CDR3 DNA reads TGTGCCAGCAGCTTGACCGGGCCAGCTAACACTGAAGCTTTCTTT. Full variable domain (outside the CDR3, taken from reference TRBV5-8 and TRBJ1-1): EAGVTQSPTHLIKTRGQQATLRCSPISGHTSVYWYQQALGLGLQFLLWYDEGEERNRGNFPPRFSGRQFPNYSSELNVNALELEDSALYLCASSLTGPANTEAFFGQGTRLTVV.

For this clonotype: A much larger clone differs from this one at a single base, so this may be a read error. The CDR3 end shows no conserved phenylalanine or tryptophan, and so a read error is likely. The chain links TRBV20-1 to TRBJ2-7; D unresolved. Trimming stripped 2 bases from V and 1 base from J, with 9 bases between. Looked up from germline, CDR1 is DFQATT and CDR2 is SNEGSKA (reference sequence). CDR3 length: 13 amino acids. DNA for the CDR3: TGCAGTGCTAGAACGGGTGGTTCCTACGAGCAGTACTCC. This encodes CSARTGGSYEQYS.